Listed here are 24 T cell receptor beta chains from one sample, sequenced in a study of OX40 agonist ivuxolimab in advanced cancers. Only in-frame clones appear in the TCRdb table, and some are missing; sequencing was by immunoSEQ multiplex PCR. The table shows over 55,000 clones, with 80% to 90% occurring only once. This sample comprised CD4+ or CD8+ T cells sorted from blood, obtained in a trial of the OX40 agonist ivuxolimab. These receptor sequences come from an adult with an advanced solid tumor such as melanoma, head and neck, liver or kidney cancer.

This chain connects TRBV6-6 to TRBJ2-7; the match to TRBD1 covers 11 bases. Germline V lookup: CDR1 MNHNY, CDR2 SVGAGI (reference sequence). The CDR3 consists of 15 residues. Trimming took 6 bases from V and 7 from J; bases not matched to a gene: 11. The DNA for the CDR3 is TGTGCCAGCAGGGCAGCCGGGACAGGGGGGAAGGAGCAGTACTTC. Translating gives CASRAAGTGGKEQYF.

The rearrangement uses TRBV7-6 and TRBJ2-3; tentative D call: TRBD1 (5 bases). The CDR3 has 15 residues. Germline V gene data show CDR1 as SGHVS and CDR2 as FNYEAQ. V shed 0 bases and J shed 0 bases, with 7 bases lying between them. This CDR3 reads CASSLAGASTDTQYF. For the CDR3, the DNA is TGTGCCAGCAGCTTAGCTGGGGCCAGCACAGATACGCAGTATTTT.

This rearrangement joins TRBV2 to TRBJ2-5, with D possibly matching TRBD1 (6 bases). Germline loops: CDR1 SNHLY, CDR2 FYNNEI. The V end was cut by 10 bases, the J end by 2 bases, with 11 bases between. This CDR3 is built from 12 residues. CDR3 residues: CATEGVQETQYF. DNA of the CDR3: TGTGCCACCGAGGGGGTTCAAGAGACCCAGTACTTC.

This rearrangement joins TRBV30 to TRBJ1-2; possibly TRBD1 for D (5 bases). V was pared by 2 bases and J by 5 bases, with 21 bases between. CDR1 is GTSNPN and CDR2 is SVGIG in the germline V gene (reference sequence). The CDR3 extends over 16 amino acids. For the CDR3, the DNA is TGTGCCTGGAGTAGGGAAGTTAGGGGCCGGGAGTATGGCTACACCTTC. Protein product: CAWSREVRGREYGYTF.

This sequence joins TRBV5-1 and TRBJ2-1; weak D call: TRBD1 (6 bases). Germline V gene sequence: CDR1 SGHRS, CDR2 YFSETQ. This CDR3 has 16 residues. The ends were cut back, 5 bases at V and 0 bases at J, with 15 bases in the middle. In DNA form, the CDR3 reads TGCGCCAGCAGTATGGTAGGGGGATACTCCTACAATGAGCAGTTCTTC. Protein: CASSMVGGYSYNEQFF.

This chain joins TRBV19 and TRBJ2-2; 11 nucleotides line up with TRBD2. Germline values: CDR1 LNHDA, CDR2 SQIVND (reference sequence). This CDR3 spans 15 amino acids. Germline trimming cut 5 bases from V and 4 bases from J; bases unmatched to any gene: 3. CDR3 nucleotide sequence: TGTGCCAGTAGTGGACTAGCGGGCATCACCGGGGAGCTGTTTTTT. Its protein product is CASSGLAGITGELFF.

This clone was seen once. The same CDR3 arises from other DNA sequences in this sample as well. The chain has TRBV28 and TRBJ2-7; D gene ambiguous. The V end lost 5 bases, the J end lost 3 bases, and 5 bases lay between the germline ends. Germline V gene data show CDR1 as MDHEN and CDR2 as SYDVKM. This CDR3 has 11 residues. In nucleotides, the CDR3 is TGTGCCAGCAGTCCTCGCTACGAGCAGTACTTC. It encodes CASSPRYEQYF.

The rearrangement links TRBV5-8 to TRBJ2-1, with D possibly matching TRBD2 (6 bases). The ends were cut back, 4 bases at V and 7 bases at J, with 9 bases in the middle. This CDR3 spans 12 amino acids. Germline CDR1 is SGHTS and CDR2 is YDEGEE. The CDR3 nucleotides are TGTGCCAGCAGCCGACTAGGAAATGAGCAGTTCTTC. Its translation: CASSRLGNEQFF.

The chain uses TRBV10-2 and TRBJ2-2; D assignment may be TRBD1 or TRBD2 (5 bases each). Germline CDR1 and CDR2: WSHSY and SAAADI. The CDR3 extends over 19 amino acids. V shed 4 bases and J shed 1 base, with 22 bases lying between them. The CDR3 spells CASSVSRGSGTRNTGELFF. The CDR3 nucleotides are TGCGCCAGCAGTGTAAGTCGCGGCTCCGGGACGAGGAACACCGGGGAGCTGTTTTTT.

The J gene is TRBJ2-2, the V gene TRBV28; D tentatively fits TRBD1 or TRBD2 (5 bases each). CDR3 length: 17 residues. The V and J ends lost 5 bases and 0 bases respectively, with 16 bases between them. Germline assignment: CDR1 MDHEN and CDR2 SYDVKM. The CDR3 spells CASSKGTADANTGELFF. CDR3 sequence (DNA): TGTGCCAGCAGTAAAGGGACGGCGGACGCGAACACCGGGGAGCTGTTTTTT.

The chain links TRBV5-3 to TRBJ2-3; D ambiguous. TRBV5-3 belongs to the ORF category, with a function that is uncertain. The CDR3 covers 16 residues. Between the trimmed V and J ends, which lost 5 bases and 3 bases, there was a span of 19 bases. CDR3 DNA: TGTGCCAGAAGAATGAAGGGCGTTGAGAAAACAGATACGCAGTATTTT. Protein sequence: CARRMKGVEKTDTQYF.

The V and J genes are TRBV6-5 and TRBJ1-2; D perhaps matches TRBD1 (6 bases). Deletions cut 5 bases from V and 2 bases from J, with 12 bases between. CDR1 is MNHEY, CDR2 SVGAGI, per germline. CDR3 length: 14 amino acids. This chain's CDR3 is CASSTSTGNYGYTF. CDR3 bases: TGTGCCAGCAGTACCTCGACAGGCAACTATGGCTACACCTTC.

In the case of this clone: This may be a read error, as it is one base from a much larger clone. The chain links TRBV6-6 to TRBJ1-5; TRBD1 matches at 10 bases. CDR1 MNHNY and CDR2 SVGAGI come from the germline V gene (reference sequence). J was trimmed by 5 bases and V by 3 bases; bases with no gene match: 1. This CDR3 is built from 14 residues. CDR3 nucleotides: TGTGCCAGCAGTTATGGGACAGGGGATCAGCCCCAGCATTTT. It specifies CASSYGTGDQPQHF.

The V call is TRBV28, the J call TRBJ2-1; D not certain. The CDR3 is made up of 10 amino acids. With 11 bases removed from V and 5 bases from J, the gap between germline ends came to 7 bases. The germline CDR1 and CDR2 sequences are MDHEN and SYDVKM. The CDR3 reads CAASDNEQFF. As DNA, the CDR3 is TGTGCCGCGAGCGACAATGAGCAGTTCTTC.

This chain links TRBV10-1 with TRBJ1-1; D remains unclear. In germline, CDR1 is WNHNN, CDR2 SYGVQD (reference sequence). The CDR3 runs to 14 residues. V lost 0 bases and J lost 1, with 6 bases in between. CDR3 residues: CASSESRQNTEAFF. The CDR3 bases are TGCGCCAGCAGTGAGTCGAGGCAGAACACTGAAGCTTTCTTT.

The chain recombines TRBV4-3 with TRBJ2-7; D call uncertain. The CDR3 contains 15 residues. V was cut by 1 base and J by 3 bases, with 13 bases left in between. In germline, CDR1 is LGHNA, CDR2 YSLEER. CDR3: CASSQALGLGYEQYF. DNA of the CDR3: TGCGCCAGCAGCCAAGCCCTGGGTTTGGGCTACGAGCAGTACTTC.

The CDR3 spells CASSPRRDQETQYF. CDR3 DNA sequence: TGTGCCAGCAGCCCCCGCCGCGACCAAGAGACCCAGTACTTC. The chain combines TRBV2 with TRBJ2-5, with D unresolved. This CDR3 is built from 14 residues. CDR1 SNHLY and CDR2 FYNNEI come from the germline V gene. Deletions cut 6 bases from V and 0 bases from J, with 11 bases between.

V gene TRBV19 combines with J gene TRBJ2-7; D might be TRBD1 or TRBD2, each matching 6 bases. Germline CDR1 reads LNHDA; CDR2 reads SQIVND (reference sequence). This CDR3 is built from 15 residues. The V gene lost 5 bases and the J gene lost 7 bases, with 21 bases spanning the gap. CDR3 bases: TGTGCCAGTAGTCTCGGGACTGCGACAGGTCTTGAGCAGTACTTC. Its protein is CASSLGTATGLEQYF.

This chain uses TRBV6-1 with TRBJ2-7; D gene uncertain. Trimming removed 0 bases at V and 4 bases at J, with 13 bases between. Germline V gives CDR1 MNHNS, CDR2 SASEGT. The CDR3 is 15 amino acids. The CDR3, as DNA: TGTGCCAGCAGTGAAGCGCTTCAGGTGGTGTACGAGCAGTACTTC. This gives the protein CASSEALQVVYEQYF.

This chain joins TRBV5-1 and TRBJ2-7; D remains unclear. The CDR3 runs 12 residues. The V gene lost 4 bases and the J gene lost 4 bases, with 9 bases spanning the gap. The germline CDR1 and CDR2 sequences are SGHRS and YFSETQ. The CDR3 DNA reads TGCGCCAGCAGCCCGGACGGGTACGAGCAGTACTTC. Translated, it gives CASSPDGYEQYF. The full variable domain, its missing parts supplied by reference TRBV5-1 and TRBJ2-7, is KAGVTQTPRYLIKTRGQQVTLSCSPISGHRSVSWYQQTPGQGLQFLFEYFSETQRNKGNFPGRFSGRQFSNSRSEMNVSTLELGDSALYLCASSPDGYEQYFGPGTRLTVT.

The table lists this clone with many counts. The chain combines TRBV19 with TRBJ1-4; perhaps TRBD1 as D (6 bases). Germline loops: CDR1 LNHDA, CDR2 SQIVND (reference sequence). Trimming removed 7 bases at V and 2 bases at J, with 14 bases between. CDR3 length: 15 amino acids. CDR3 sequence: CASTNPGDTNEKLFF. The CDR3 bases are TGTGCCAGTACGAACCCAGGGGACACTAATGAAAAACTGTTTTTT.

The chain joins TRBV18 to TRBJ2-3, with D unresolved. V dropped 2 bases and J dropped 0 bases, with 3 bases sitting between them. The CDR3 covers 13 residues. Germline loops: CDR1 KGHSH, CDR2 LQKENI. As DNA, the CDR3 is TGTGCCAGCTCACCAAGTAGCACAGATACGCAGTATTTT. Translation: CASSPSSTDTQYF.

The chain uses TRBV9 and TRBJ1-5, with unresolved D. The length of the CDR3 is 15 residues. Trimming pared 0 bases from V and 2 bases from J, leaving 9 bases between. The germline CDR1 and CDR2 sequences are SGDLS and YYNGEE. The CDR3 is CASSVGGSGNQPQHF. DNA for the CDR3: TGTGCCAGCAGCGTAGGGGGATCGGGCAATCAGCCCCAGCATTTT.

This clone has a single count. The chain carries TRBV10-2 and TRBJ2-2; D possibly matches TRBD1 or TRBD2 (5 bases each). V was cut by 4 bases and J by 5 bases, with 11 bases left in between. The CDR3 sequence is 14 residues long. The germline gives CDR1 WSHSY, CDR2 SAAADI. CDR3 sequence (DNA): TGCGCCAGCAGTGCTGTATGGGGGACCGGGGAGCTGTTTTTT. Amino acid sequence: CASSAVWGTGELFF.